This paragraph reports one TCR beta chain. A v3.0 immunoSEQ assay was performed at survey level. Sequencing aimed to cover roughly 35,000-50,000 T-cell genomes per sample. Profiled with immunoSEQ multiplex PCR; TCRdb holds only in-frame clones, not every one. The sample lists about 25,000 clones; 80% to 85% were seen once. This sample was taken from a study of long-term antiretroviral therapy in people with HIV. In the study overall: The 2015 immediate-ART recommendation was preceded by the earliest samples by about a decade.

Germline V gene data show CDR1 as LGHNA and CDR2 as YSLEER. The V end was cut by 0 bases, the J end by 2 bases, with 10 bases between. The CDR3 sequence is 15 residues long. The TCR sequence derives from a man between 50 and 59 years old with HIV. The chain recombines TRBV4-3 with TRBJ2-5; no reliable D call. The input for sequencing was unsorted PBMCs, taken 2.9 years after starting antiretroviral therapy. The CDR3, as DNA: TGCGCCAGCAGCCAAGAGGCAACAGCTCAAGAGACCCAGTACTTC. Translation gives CASSQEATAQETQYF.